This T cell receptor (beta chain) appears in the sequencing data of a study of monozygotic twins with inflammatory bowel disease. From the 5' RACE reads, TCRdb lists one entry per CDR3 protein and no DNA. The sample data list 110,000 to 150,000 distinct CDR3 sequences. Whole-study findings and limits: No repertoire similarity difference was seen between concordant and discordant twins; power was possibly limited.

As to this clonotype: What it binds is not known.

This CDR3 spans 13 amino acids. This sequence was found in a human donor with ulcerative colitis or Crohn's disease, or a healthy co-twin of an affected twin (not recorded which). V and J are TRBV12-3 or TRBV12-4 and TRBJ1-1. The specimen was blood. CDR3 residues: CASRRIQNTEAFF.